The T cell receptor beta chain described here comes from a study of cytomegalovirus exposure and HLA in healthy donors. The V and J ends lost 3 bases and 4 bases respectively, with 7 bases between them. The CDR3 runs to 12 residues. CDR1 SGHNT and CDR2 YYREEE come from the germline V gene (reference sequence). The PCR used 60 Vbeta and 13 Jbeta primers. Sequenced by immunoSEQ multiplex PCR; TCRdb stores in-frame clones only, minus some. This table has about 200,000 clones, approximately 80% appearing once. The sequence derives from a man aged 25 to 40 in good health and CMV-seronegative. V gene TRBV5-4 combines with J gene TRBJ1-1, with a possible D match to TRBD1 (5 bases). The sample consisted of PBMCs. The CDR3 DNA follows: TGTGCCAGCAGCTCGGGGGGCACTGAAGCTTTCTTT. Its translation is CASSSGGTEAFF.